This entry features one TCR beta chain sequence. Its specificity is unknown. It was with a sample-barcoded 5' primer and a J-beta primer mix that a second PCR of about 6 to 11 cycles was run. MiXCR, applied by TCRdb to the 5' RACE reads, yields one record per CDR3 protein. This table has fewer than 1,200,000 distinct CDR3 sequences, 20% to 25% appearing once. V was pared by 10 bases and J by 2 bases, with 12 bases between. The CDR3 totals 13 residues. The germline V gene encodes CDR1 MDHEN and CDR2 SYDVKM. In terms of origin and age, donors were healthy Caucasian individuals from Russia aged about 6 to 90. This entry comes from a study of blood T cells in healthy people across ages. Findings and caveats of the study: Samples with more naive T cells showed higher observed beta diversity.

The same sample was also used in a study of T cells of mothers and their children. That work adds: Using 1.5 ug per 15 ul, all extracted RNA underwent cDNA synthesis. Unrelated mother-child pairs always had slightly, but never significantly, lower normalized overlap than related pairs.

Sequenced: blood. The V and J genes are TRBV28 and TRBJ2-1; TRBD2 is a possible D gene (6 bases). This receptor was obtained from a girl aged 2 to 9 in good health. CDR3 residues: CAIREPAYNEQFF. The DNA of the CDR3 is TGTGCCATTCGGGAGCCCGCCTACAATGAGCAGTTCTTC.